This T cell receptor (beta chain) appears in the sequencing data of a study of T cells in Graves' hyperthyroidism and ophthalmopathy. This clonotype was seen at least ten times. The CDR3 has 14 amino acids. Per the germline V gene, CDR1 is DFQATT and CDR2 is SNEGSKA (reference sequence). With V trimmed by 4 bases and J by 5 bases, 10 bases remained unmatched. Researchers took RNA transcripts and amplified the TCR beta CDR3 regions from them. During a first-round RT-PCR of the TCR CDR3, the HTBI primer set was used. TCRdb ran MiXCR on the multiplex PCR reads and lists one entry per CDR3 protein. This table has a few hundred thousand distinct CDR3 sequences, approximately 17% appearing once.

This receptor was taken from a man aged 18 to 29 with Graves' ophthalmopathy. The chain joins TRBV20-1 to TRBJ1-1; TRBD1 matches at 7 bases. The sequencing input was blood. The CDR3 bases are TGCAGTGCTACTAGACAGGGAGTGGGGACTGAAGCTTTCTTT. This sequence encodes CSATRQGVGTEAFF.